Sequencing of this T cell receptor beta chain was carried out in a study of identical twins. Germline values: CDR1 SNHLY, CDR2 FYNNEI. The CDR3 runs to 15 residues. V was trimmed by 6 bases and J by 3 bases, leaving 18 bases between them. Template switching added a universal primer binding site, and final cDNA carried unique molecular identifiers. TCRdb reprocessed the 5' RACE reads via MiXCR and lists one record per CDR3 protein. The table records 250,000 to 350,000 distinct CDR3 sequences, roughly 9.8% of them present only once. Findings and caveats of the study: Cord blood beta clonotypes that were abundant carried fewer insertions, and memory repertoires showed no such trend.

This clonotype was recorded a few times. Antigen specificity is unknown. These sequences were also reported in another study, on yellow fever vaccine responses in identical twins. From that study: In identical twins, vaccine T cell responses appeared partly shared and partly individual.

This receptor was identified in a woman younger than 35 in good health. This rearrangement joins TRBV2 to TRBJ2-7; D perhaps matches TRBD1 (6 bases). The source material was CD8+ T cells sorted from blood. CDR3 residues: CASSEMGRGGYEQYF. In DNA form, the CDR3 reads TGTGCCAGCAGCGAGATGGGCAGGGGTGGCTACGAGCAGTACTTC.